The TCR beta chain described here comes from a study of CD8 T cells in ankylosing spondylitis. Study outcomes and limitations: Seemingly distinctive of ankylosing spondylitis blood was a TCR beta motif formed by eight highly homologous variants. Several of the motif variants were reported before in synovial fluid and blood from reactive arthritis.

With respect to this clonotype: The antigen is unknown.

Per germline, CDR1 KGHSH and CDR2 LQKENI. The CDR3 contains 20 residues. The trim removed 0 bases at V and 2 bases at J, leaving 16 bases unmatched. TCRdb itself ran the 5' RACE reads through MiXCR, one entry per CDR3 protein. The top ten clones hold around a fifth of a sample with roughly 670,000 distinct CDR3 sequences, around a fifth of them seen once. This sequence originates from a male donor with ankylosing spondylitis. The sequenced sample was blood, either unsorted or a sorted T cell fraction (not recorded which). The J gene is TRBJ2-5, the V gene TRBV18, with 9 positions matching TRBD2. The CDR3, as DNA: TGTGCCAGCTCACCACCATCCAGCACCGGGACTAGCCCCCAGCAAGAGACCCAGTACTTC. This gives the protein CASSPPSSTGTSPQQETQYF.